Listed below are T cell receptor beta chains from one sample, sequenced in a study of vaccination effects on CD4 cells after COVID-19. Antigen specificity for these receptors is unknown. Libraries were prepared by immunoSEQ multiplex PCR; TCRdb keeps only in-frame clonotypes and omits some of them. Of 40,000 to 55,000 clones listed, over 65% were seen once; the top ten hold 3.5% to 4.5%. Specimen: CD4+ T cells from PBMCs cultured without peptide, collected after COVID-19 vaccination. The receptors were sampled from a human donor who had a prior SARS-CoV-2 infection. CDR3s include the opening cysteine and the closing phenylalanine or tryptophan. Each record gives: J gene, clone size, CDR3 length, V gene, D gene, CDR3 DNA, CDR3 protein. The D gene is left open where the match is weak. Some rows have no size entry. The others give once, few or many, or a class for an expanded clone.

>TRBJ1-5|.|14|TRBV7-6|TRBD1
TGTGCCAGCAGCGAACAGGGGGGCTTTCAGCCCCAGCATTTT
CASSEQGGFQPQHF
>TRBJ2-1|.|13|TRBV7-2|.
TGTGCCAGCAGACTCGGCCCTTCAAATGAGCAGTTCTTC
CASRLGPSNEQFF
>TRBJ1-1|.|15|TRBV7-2|TRBD1
TGTGCCAGCAGCTTGACAGGGGGCCTAGGCACTGAAGCTTTCTTT
CASSLTGGLGTEAFF
>TRBJ2-3|once|15|TRBV11-3|TRBD2
TGTGCCAGCAGCGGCGGGACTACCGCCACAGATACGCAGTATTTT
CASSGGTTATDTQYF
>TRBJ1-6|.|15|TRBV6-5|.
TGTGCCAGCAACATAGTCCAAAGTTATAATTCACCCCTCCACTTT
CASNIVQSYNSPLHF
>TRBJ1-6|.|14|TRBV30|.
TGTGCCTGGGTACATGGGGGTTGGAATTCACCCCTCCACTTT
CAWVHGGWNSPLHF
>TRBJ1-1|.|13|TRBV5-1|.
TGCGCCAGCAGCTTGGTTCCGACGACCGAAGCTTTCTTT
CASSLVPTTEAFF
>TRBJ2-1|once|12|TRBV2|TRBD2
TGTGCCAGCAGTGACCGGGGGGGTGAGCAGTTCTTC
CASSDRGGEQFF
>TRBJ2-3|.|19|TRBV7-9|TRBD2
TGTGCCAGCAGAGCCGGGCCCAGCGGGGGGAGCCCTAGCACAGATACGCAGTATTTT
CASRAGPSGGSPSTDTQYF
>TRBJ2-7|.|14|TRBV18|.
TGTGCCAGCTCACCCACGGACGGTTCCTACGAGCAGTACTTC
CASSPTDGSYEQYF
>TRBJ2-7|.|15|TRBV18|TRBD2
TGTGCCAGCTCACCACCATCTCGGGGGGGTAACGAGCAGTACTTC
CASSPPSRGGNEQYF
>TRBJ1-3|.|16|TRBV6-6|.
TGTGCCAGCAGTTACGGGCAGGCCGACTCTGGAAACACCATATATTTT
CASSYGQADSGNTIYF
>TRBJ1-1|.|15|TRBV6-5|.
TGTGCCAGCAGTTACGGCAGATTCTCGAACACTGAAGCTTTCTTT
CASSYGRFSNTEAFF
>TRBJ2-1|.|13|TRBV2|.
TGTGCCAGCAGCGGTAGCACCTACAATGAGCAGTTCTTC
CASSGSTYNEQFF
>TRBJ1-4|.|13|TRBV6-4|TRBD1
TGTGCCAGCGTACAGGGGAGAAATGAAAAACTGTTTTTT
CASVQGRNEKLFF
>TRBJ2-5|.|13|TRBV7-9|TRBD2
TGTGCCAGCAGCTCTAGCGGCCTATGGACCCAGTACTTC
CASSSSGLWTQYF